This passage covers 10 T cell receptor beta chains from one sample sequenced in a study of post-analysis software for immune sequencing data. The study, taken as a whole, reports: Five or six TRBV segments, TRBV5-6, TRBV5-1 and TRBV20-1 among them, were found more frequent in patients than controls.

What these receptors recognize is not known. Included in the TCR beta cDNA libraries were unique molecular identifiers. TCRdb recomputed calls from the PCR reads with MiXCR, one row per CDR3 protein. The sample consists of 400,000 to 500,000 distinct CDR3 sequences, 30% to 40% of them appearing once. Sequenced input: blood. These receptors originate from a girl aged 2 to 10 with multiple sclerosis.

With respect to this clonotype: A read error may account for a junction end that differs from germline. The rearrangement joins TRBV6-2 or TRBV6-3 to TRBJ1-1, with 7 positions matching TRBD1. The CDR3 is made up of 12 amino acids. Per germline, CDR1 MNHEY and CDR2 SVGEGT. In DNA form, the CDR3 reads TGTACCAGCAGTACACGACAGGGAAGAGCTTTCTTT. This encodes CTSSTRQGRAFF.

The chain has TRBV21-1 and TRBJ1-5; TRBD1 is the table's D call and was not checked against the DNA. TRBV21-1 is a documented pseudogene. The length of the CDR3 is 15 residues. CDR3 sequence (DNA): TGTGCCAGCAGCATTCCCCGCCCGGTGGATCAGCCCCAGCATTTT. Residues: CASSIPRPVDQPQHF.

The V and J genes are TRBV9 and TRBJ1-2, with D unclear. Per the germline V gene, CDR1 is SGDLS and CDR2 is YYNGEE. Trimming took 2 bases from V and 2 from J, leaving 7 bases between them. The CDR3 extends over 13 amino acids. The CDR3 reads CASSVGGNYGYTF. The CDR3 coding sequence is TGTGCCAGCAGCGTTGGCGGAAACTATGGCTACACCTTC.

This clonotype was seen only a few times. V usage is TRBV28 and J usage is TRBJ2-3; maybe TRBD1 (7 bases). The CDR3 length is 16 residues. Germline CDR1 is MDHEN and CDR2 is SYDVKM. V lost 0 bases, J lost 3 bases, and 13 bases lay in between. The CDR3 DNA sequence: TGTGCCAGCAGTTTATGGGCAGGGGGGTCGACAGATACGCAGTATTTT. Amino acid sequence: CASSLWAGGSTDTQYF.

In this sample, this clonotype turned up a few times. The chain links TRBV20-1 to TRBJ2-3, with D possibly matching TRBD2 (5 bases). The CDR3 is 16 amino acids. The V and J ends lost 3 bases and 5 bases respectively, with 21 bases between them. The germline gives CDR1 DFQATT, CDR2 SNEGSKA (reference sequence). The CDR3 sequence is CSARALEAILQDTQYF. The CDR3 DNA is TGCAGTGCTAGGGCCCTGGAGGCTATCCTCCAAGATACGCAGTATTTT.

The rearrangement joins TRBV2 to TRBJ1-5, with 7 bases lining up with TRBD1. Germline trimming cut 6 bases from V and 4 bases from J; bases unmatched to any gene: 9. The germline V gene has CDR1 SNHLY and CDR2 FYNNEI. This CDR3 comprises 15 residues. CDR3 DNA: TGTGCCAGCAGCGACACAGGGGTAGGGAATCAGCCCCAGCATTTT. It specifies CASSDTGVGNQPQHF. Full variable domain (outside the CDR3, taken from reference TRBV2 and TRBJ1-5): EPEVTQTPSHQVTQMGQEVILRCVPISNHLYFYWYRQILGQKVEFLVSFYNNEISEKSEIFDDQFSVERPDGSNFTLKIRSTKLEDSAMYFCASSDTGVGNQPQHFGDGTRLSIL.

This clonotype was counted ten times or more. The rearrangement joins TRBV5-1 to TRBJ2-7, with D unresolved. The V gene's germline CDR1 is SGHRS and CDR2 YFSETQ. Trimming removed 0 bases at V and 3 bases at J, with 7 bases between. The CDR3 extends over 13 amino acids. Written as DNA, the CDR3 is TGCGCCAGCAGCTTGGGACGGTACTACGAGCAGTACTTC. It translates to CASSLGRYYEQYF.

The V and J genes are TRBV7-9 and TRBJ1-1, with D uncertain. There are 12 residues in the CDR3. Germline CDR1 SEHNR, CDR2 FQNEAQ (reference sequence). Trimming pared 0 bases from V and 5 bases from J, leaving 4 bases between. The CDR3 protein is CASSLAETEAFF. Here the CDR3 DNA reads TGTGCCAGCAGCTTAGCAGAAACTGAAGCTTTCTTT.

This sequence joins TRBV5-1 and TRBJ2-1, with D uncertain. V was cut by 6 bases and J by 8 bases, with 18 bases left in between. Germline V CDR1 and CDR2: SGHRS, YFSETQ. CDR3 size: 14 residues. This chain's CDR3 is CASKIATSGDEQFF. CDR3 sequence (DNA): TGCGCCAGCAAGATAGCCACGAGTGGTGATGAGCAGTTCTTC.

This clonotype was counted between two and nine times. The chain recombines TRBV12-3 or TRBV12-4 with TRBJ1-6; D is uncertain. The CDR3 contains 12 residues. V lost 10 bases to trimming and J lost 6 bases, with 10 bases between them. In nucleotides, the CDR3 is TGTGCCACCATGAAGAGTAATTCACCCCTCCACTTT. It is translated as CATMKSNSPLHF.